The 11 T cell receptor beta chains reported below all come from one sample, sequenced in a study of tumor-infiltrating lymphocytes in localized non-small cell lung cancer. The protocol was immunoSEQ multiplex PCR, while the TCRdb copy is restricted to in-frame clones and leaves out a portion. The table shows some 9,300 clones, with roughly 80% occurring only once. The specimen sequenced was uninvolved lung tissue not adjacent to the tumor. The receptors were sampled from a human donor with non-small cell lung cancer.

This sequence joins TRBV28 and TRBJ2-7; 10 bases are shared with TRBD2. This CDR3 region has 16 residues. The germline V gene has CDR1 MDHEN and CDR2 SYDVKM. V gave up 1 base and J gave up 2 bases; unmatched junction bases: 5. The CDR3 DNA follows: TGTGCCAGCAGTTTATACGGAGCGGGGGGGACCTACGAGCAGTACTTC. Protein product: CASSLYGAGGTYEQYF.

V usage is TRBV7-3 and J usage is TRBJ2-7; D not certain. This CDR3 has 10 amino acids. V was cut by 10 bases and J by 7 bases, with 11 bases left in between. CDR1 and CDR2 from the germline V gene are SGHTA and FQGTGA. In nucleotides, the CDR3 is TGTGCCACCAAAGCCCGGGAGCAGTACTTC. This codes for CATKAREQYF.

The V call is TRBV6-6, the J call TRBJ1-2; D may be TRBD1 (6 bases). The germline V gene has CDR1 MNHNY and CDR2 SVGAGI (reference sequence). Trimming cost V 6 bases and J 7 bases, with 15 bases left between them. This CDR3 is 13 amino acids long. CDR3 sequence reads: CASSGGPGAGYTF. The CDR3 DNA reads TGTGCCAGCAGCGGAGGGCCAGGGGCTGGCTACACCTTC.

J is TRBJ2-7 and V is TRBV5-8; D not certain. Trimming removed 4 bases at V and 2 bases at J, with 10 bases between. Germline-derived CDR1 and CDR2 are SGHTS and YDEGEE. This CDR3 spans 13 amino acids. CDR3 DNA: TGTGCCAGCAGCCTCCGGTGGGCCTACGAGCAGTACTTC. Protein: CASSLRWAYEQYF.

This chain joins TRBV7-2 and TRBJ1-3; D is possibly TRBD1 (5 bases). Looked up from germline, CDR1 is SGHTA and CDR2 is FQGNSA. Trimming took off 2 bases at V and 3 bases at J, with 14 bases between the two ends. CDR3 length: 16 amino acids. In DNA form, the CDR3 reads TGTGCCAGCAGCTTAAAAAGGGGAGGTTATGGAAACACCATATATTTT. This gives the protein CASSLKRGGYGNTIYF.

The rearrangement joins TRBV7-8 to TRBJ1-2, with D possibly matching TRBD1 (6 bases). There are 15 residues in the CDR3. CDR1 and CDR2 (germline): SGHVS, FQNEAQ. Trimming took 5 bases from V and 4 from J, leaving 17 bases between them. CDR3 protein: CASSPEGGFSYGYTF. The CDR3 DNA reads TGTGCCAGCAGCCCTGAGGGGGGGTTTAGCTATGGCTACACCTTC.

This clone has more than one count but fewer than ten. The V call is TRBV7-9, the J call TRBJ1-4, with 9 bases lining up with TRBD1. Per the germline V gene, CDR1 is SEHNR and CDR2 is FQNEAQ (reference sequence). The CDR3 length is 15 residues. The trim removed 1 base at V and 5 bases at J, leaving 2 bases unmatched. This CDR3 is CASSLEGTGNEKLFF. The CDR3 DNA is TGTGCCAGCAGCTTAGAGGGGACAGGGAATGAAAAACTGTTTTTT.

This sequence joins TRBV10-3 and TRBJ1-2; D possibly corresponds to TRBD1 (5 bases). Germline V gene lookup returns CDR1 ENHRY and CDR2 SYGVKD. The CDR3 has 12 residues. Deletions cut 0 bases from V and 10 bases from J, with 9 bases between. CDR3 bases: TGTGCCATCAGTGAGTCTGGGGGACCCTACACCTTC. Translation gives CAISESGGPYTF.

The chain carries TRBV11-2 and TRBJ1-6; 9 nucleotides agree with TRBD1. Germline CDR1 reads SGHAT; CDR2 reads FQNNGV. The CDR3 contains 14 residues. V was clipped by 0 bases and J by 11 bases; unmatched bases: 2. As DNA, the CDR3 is TGTGCCAGCAGCTTAGAACAGGGGGCAACACCCCTCCACTTT. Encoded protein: CASSLEQGATPLHF.

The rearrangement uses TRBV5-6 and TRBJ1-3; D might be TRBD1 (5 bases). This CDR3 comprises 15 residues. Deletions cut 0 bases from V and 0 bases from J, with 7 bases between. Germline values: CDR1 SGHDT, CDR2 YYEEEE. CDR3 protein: CASSLGGYSGNTIYF. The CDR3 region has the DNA TGTGCCAGCAGCTTGGGGGGCTACTCTGGAAACACCATATATTTT.

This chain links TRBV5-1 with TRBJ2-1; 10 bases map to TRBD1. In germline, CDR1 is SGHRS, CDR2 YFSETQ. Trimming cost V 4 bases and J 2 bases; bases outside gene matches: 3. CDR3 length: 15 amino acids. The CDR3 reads CASSAGTGAYNEQFF. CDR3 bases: TGCGCCAGCAGCGCCGGGACAGGGGCCTACAATGAGCAGTTCTTC. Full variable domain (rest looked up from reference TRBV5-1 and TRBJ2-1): KAGVTQTPRYLIKTRGQQVTLSCSPISGHRSVSWYQQTPGQGLQFLFEYFSETQRNKGNFPGRFSGRQFSNSRSEMNVSTLELGDSALYLCASSAGTGAYNEQFFGPGTRLTVL.